These 24 T cell receptor beta chains were sequenced from one sample in a study of blood T cell repertoires in COVID-19. Libraries were prepared by immunoSEQ multiplex PCR; TCRdb keeps only in-frame clonotypes and omits some of them. This table has some 510,000 clones, around 89% appearing once. The sample consisted of PBMCs or T cells enriched from blood (not recorded which). The origin of the receptors is a woman aged 35 to 49 who had recovered from COVID-19.

The V call is TRBV7-8, the J call TRBJ2-3; the D gene is possibly TRBD2 (6 bases). The CDR3 extends over 14 amino acids. Germline values: CDR1 SGHVS, CDR2 FQNEAQ. Trimming cost V 4 bases and J 2 bases, with 10 bases left between them. The CDR3 region is CASSSWTTTDTQYF. Written as DNA, the CDR3 is TGTGCCAGCAGCTCCTGGACTACCACAGATACGCAGTATTTT.

The chain combines TRBV29-1 with TRBJ1-2; 7 bases line up with TRBD1. The CDR3 has 13 amino acids. The germline gives CDR1 SQVTM, CDR2 ANQGSEA. The CDR3 sequence is CSGGQGQGDGYTF. The CDR3 nucleotides read TGCAGTGGAGGTCAGGGGCAGGGGGATGGCTACACCTTC.

The chain combines TRBV20-1 with TRBJ1-2; D is ambiguous. The CDR3 loop spans 11 amino acids. Germline CDR1 DFQATT, CDR2 SNEGSKA (reference sequence). The V end was cut by 6 bases, the J end by 8 bases, with 13 bases between. The CDR3 protein is CSAKTGGGYTF. DNA of the CDR3: TGCAGTGCAAAAACGGGTGGAGGCTACACCTTC.

The chain is built from TRBV5-1 and TRBJ2-1; D possibly corresponds to TRBD1 (6 bases). Trimming stripped 2 bases from V and 6 bases from J, with 18 bases between. This CDR3 comprises 16 residues. Germline CDR1 and CDR2: SGHRS and YFSETQ. For the CDR3, the DNA is TGCGCCAGCAGCTTAACAGGACAGACCCCTGGCAATGAGCAGTTCTTC. Its translation: CASSLTGQTPGNEQFF.

J is TRBJ1-1 and V is TRBV19, with D possibly being TRBD1 (5 bases). Per the germline V gene, CDR1 is LNHDA and CDR2 is SQIVND (reference sequence). The CDR3 is 13 amino acids. V lost 10 bases, J lost 4 bases, and 16 bases lay in between. CDR3: CATTPRGRTEAFF. CDR3 bases: TGTGCCACCACCCCTAGGGGCCGCACTGAAGCTTTCTTT.

The V and J genes are TRBV24-1 and TRBJ1-1; the match to TRBD1 covers 8 bases. The V segment lost 4 bases and the J segment 10 bases; nucleotides outside the gene matches: 7. Germline assignment: CDR1 KGHDR and CDR2 SFDVKD. This CDR3 comprises 13 residues. DNA of the CDR3: TGTGCCACCAGTGACCCAGGACAGGGACCAGCTTTCTTT. It encodes CATSDPGQGPAFF.

This sequence joins TRBV7-9 and TRBJ1-2, with 10 bases matching TRBD1. The germline CDR1 and CDR2 sequences are SEHNR and FQNEAQ (reference sequence). This CDR3 is built from 19 residues. V lost 3 bases, J lost 3 bases, and 16 bases stayed unmatched. In nucleotides, the CDR3 is TGTGCCAGCAGCTTGGACAGAGGTACCGGGACAGGGGTTTACTATGGCTACACCTTC. It codes for CASSLDRGTGTGVYYGYTF.

The chain employs TRBV27 and TRBJ2-2; TRBD2 matches 12 bases. In germline, CDR1 is MNHEY, CDR2 SMNVEV (reference sequence). J was trimmed by 4 bases and V by 3 bases; bases with no gene match: 6. The CDR3 spans 17 residues. The CDR3 sequence is CASSFLAGGPGTGELFF. CDR3 nucleotides: TGTGCCAGCAGTTTCCTAGCGGGAGGGCCCGGCACCGGGGAGCTGTTTTTT.

The chain joins TRBV11-3 to TRBJ2-3, with D perhaps matching TRBD1 (6 bases). CDR3 length equals 15 residues. CDR1 and CDR2 (germline): SGHNT, YENEEA. V was clipped by 5 bases and J by 2 bases, with 14 bases between them. The CDR3 coding sequence is TGTGCCAGCAGCCCACCGGGACACCTCACAGATACGCAGTATTTT. Translation: CASSPPGHLTDTQYF.

The chain has TRBV7-9 and TRBJ2-1; 10 bases match TRBD1. V lost 4 bases to trimming and J lost 6 bases; unmatched junction nucleotides: 3. The CDR3 has 14 amino acids. Germline V gives CDR1 SEHNR, CDR2 FQNEAQ (reference sequence). CDR3 sequence: CASSWDRGFNEQFF. Here the CDR3 DNA reads TGTGCCAGCAGCTGGGACAGGGGATTCAATGAGCAGTTCTTC.

The chain has TRBV24-1 and TRBJ2-7; TRBD1 matches at 9 bases. Germline CDR1 KGHDR, CDR2 SFDVKD. There are 20 residues in the CDR3. After removal of 2 bases from V and 0 bases from J, the junction contained 16 bases not matched to a gene. The CDR3 reads CATSDSFPGQGGYYSYEQYF. The CDR3 DNA reads as TGTGCCACCAGTGATTCTTTCCCGGGACAGGGCGGTTACTACTCCTACGAGCAGTACTTC.

The chain joins TRBV11-3 to TRBJ1-4; 8 nucleotides align to TRBD1. Trimming at V came to 1 base and at J to 2 bases, leaving 0 bases not matched to a gene. Germline CDR1 is SGHNT and CDR2 is YENEEA. This CDR3 has 15 amino acids. The CDR3 coding sequence is TGTGCCAGCAGCTTAGGACAGGGGACTAATGAAAAACTGTTTTTT. It encodes CASSLGQGTNEKLFF.

The chain combines TRBV30 with TRBJ2-4; D is ambiguous. Germline loops: CDR1 GTSNPN, CDR2 SVGIG (reference sequence). V shed 0 bases and J shed 1 base, with 10 bases lying between them. There are 15 residues in the CDR3. The CDR3 loop reads CAWSVRVAAKNIQYF. CDR3 bases: TGTGCCTGGAGTGTACGGGTGGCGGCCAAAAACATTCAGTACTTC.

This sequence joins TRBV9 and TRBJ1-6, with D possibly being TRBD1 (6 bases). Between the trimmed V and J ends, which lost 3 bases and 8 bases, there was a span of 15 bases. The germline CDR1 and CDR2 sequences are SGDLS and YYNGEE. This CDR3 is 15 amino acids long. CDR3 amino acids: CASSASGGADSPLHF. The CDR3 region has the DNA TGTGCCAGCAGCGCCTCGGGGGGCGCGGATTCACCCCTCCACTTT.

The V call is TRBV5-5, the J call TRBJ2-6; D might be TRBD1 (5 bases). This CDR3 region has 17 residues. V was pared by 1 base and J by 1 base, with 12 bases between. The germline V gene has CDR1 SGHKS and CDR2 YYEKEE (reference sequence). In nucleotides, the CDR3 is TGTGCCAGCAGCTTGAGTCAGGGTCCGTCTGGGGCCAACGTCCTGACTTTC. As protein: CASSLSQGPSGANVLTF.

The sample holds one count of this clone. The CDR3 DNA reads as TGTGCCAGCAGTTACGGGGACAGGGTGGGTCAGCCCCAGCATTTT. Translation gives CASSYGDRVGQPQHF. V gene TRBV27 combines with J gene TRBJ1-5; 9 positions agree with TRBD1. Germline CDR1 is MNHEY and CDR2 is SMNVEV (reference sequence). This CDR3 has 15 residues. J was trimmed by 6 bases and V by 4 bases; bases with no gene match: 7.

This CDR3 is CAISTTPGQGINYGYTF. The CDR3 DNA reads as TGTGCCATCAGTACGACTCCGGGACAGGGGATTAACTATGGCTACACCTTC. This chain connects TRBV10-3 to TRBJ1-2; the match to TRBD1 covers 10 bases. From germline, CDR1 is ENHRY and CDR2 SYGVKD. V trimming: 5 bases; J trimming: 1 base; junction bases outside the gene matches: 10. The CDR3 spans 17 residues.

The J gene is TRBJ2-1, the V gene TRBV10-3, with 10 bases identical to TRBD2. V lost 7 bases to trimming and J lost 7 bases; unmatched junction nucleotides: 13. The CDR3 length is 16 residues. Per the germline V gene, CDR1 is ENHRY and CDR2 is SYGVKD. In DNA form, the CDR3 reads TGTGCCATCACTGCCCTAGCGGGAGTGAACGGGAATGAGCAGTTCTTC. Translated: CAITALAGVNGNEQFF.

The gene calls are TRBV30 and TRBJ1-2; D gene ambiguous. CDR1 GTSNPN and CDR2 SVGIG come from the germline V gene (reference sequence). The length of the CDR3 is 18 residues. V was cut by 5 bases and J by 0 bases, with 25 bases left in between. CDR3 residues: CAWGKGSRLRGANYGYTF. CDR3 bases: TGTGCCTGGGGGAAGGGCTCCCGACTCCGGGGAGCTAACTATGGCTACACCTTC.

This chain links TRBV5-6 with TRBJ2-5; 11 bases are shared with TRBD2. Germline V CDR1 and CDR2: SGHDT, YYEEEE. The CDR3 contains 16 residues. V was clipped by 4 bases and J by 5 bases; unmatched bases: 10. The CDR3 loop is CASSPRTSGYTETQYF. As DNA, the CDR3 is TGTGCCAGCAGCCCTCGGACTAGCGGGTATACGGAGACCCAGTACTTC.

The rearrangement links TRBV5-1 to TRBJ2-1; 9 bases are shared with TRBD2. V lost 4 bases, J lost 4 bases, and 6 bases stayed unmatched. Per germline, CDR1 SGHRS and CDR2 YFSETQ. CDR3 length: 15 residues. The CDR3 is CASSPAGGVYNEQFF. In DNA, the CDR3 is TGCGCCAGCAGCCCGGCGGGGGGGGTTTACAATGAGCAGTTCTTC.

V usage is TRBV24-1 and J usage is TRBJ1-2; 7 bases are a match to TRBD1. Germline-derived CDR1 and CDR2 are KGHDR and SFDVKD. The ends lost 3 bases at V and 7 bases at J; junction bases unmatched: 4. The CDR3 spans 13 residues. This CDR3 is CATSDLKGAGYTF. CDR3 DNA sequence: TGTGCCACCAGTGATCTGAAGGGGGCTGGCTACACCTTC.

J is TRBJ1-2 and V is TRBV10-3; TRBD1 matches at 9 bases. The CDR3 is made up of 13 amino acids. V lost 4 bases, J lost 6 bases, and 3 bases stayed unmatched. The germline gives CDR1 ENHRY, CDR2 SYGVKD. CDR3 sequence reads: CAISAGQGDGYTF. For the CDR3, the DNA is TGTGCCATCAGTGCGGGACAGGGTGATGGCTACACCTTC.

CDR3 DNA sequence: TGCGCCAGCAGCCAAGATCATTGGACCCGGGGGGAGACCCAGTACTTC. It yields the protein CASSQDHWTRGETQYF. This chain connects TRBV4-1 to TRBJ2-5, with D maybe TRBD2 (6 bases). The CDR3 runs 16 residues. Trimming took off 0 bases at V and 5 bases at J, with 16 bases between the two ends. Germline V lookup: CDR1 MGHRA, CDR2 YSYEKL.